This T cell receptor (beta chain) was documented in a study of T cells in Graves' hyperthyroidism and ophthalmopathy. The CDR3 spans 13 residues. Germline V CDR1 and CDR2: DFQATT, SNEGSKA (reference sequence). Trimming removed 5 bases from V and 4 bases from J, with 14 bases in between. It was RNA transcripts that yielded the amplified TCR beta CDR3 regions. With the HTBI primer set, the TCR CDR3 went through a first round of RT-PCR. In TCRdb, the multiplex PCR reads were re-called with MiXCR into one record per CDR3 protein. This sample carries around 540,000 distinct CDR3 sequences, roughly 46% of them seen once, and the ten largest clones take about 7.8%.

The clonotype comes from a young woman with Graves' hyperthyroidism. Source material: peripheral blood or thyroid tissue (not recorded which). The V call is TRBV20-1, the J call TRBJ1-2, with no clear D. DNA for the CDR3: TGCAGTGCTTTTGTCTCGGAAGGCTATGGCTACACCTTC. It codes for CSAFVSEGYGYTF.